Presented here are 23 T cell receptor beta chains from one specimen sequenced in a study of cytomegalovirus exposure and HLA in healthy donors. The PCR contained 60 Vbeta and 13 Jbeta primers. The table came from immunoSEQ multiplex PCR; TCRdb's copy has only in-frame clones and leaves some out. This table holds around 100,000 clones, about 59% found once. Sequences were obtained from PBMCs. The receptors were gathered from a young man in good health and CMV-seropositive.

The chain is built from TRBV6-5 and TRBJ1-1; no clear D gene. The CDR3 consists of 15 residues. The V and J ends lost 0 bases and 3 bases respectively, with 11 bases between them. The V gene's germline CDR1 is MNHEY and CDR2 SVGAGI. CDR3 in amino acids: CASSYSGVLDTEAFF. For the CDR3, the DNA is TGTGCCAGCAGTTACTCTGGAGTATTAGACACTGAAGCTTTCTTT.

The CDR3 loop reads CASSYRSTGELFF. DNA for the CDR3: TGTGCCAGCAGTTACCGGAGCACCGGGGAGCTGTTTTTT. V gene TRBV6-5 combines with J gene TRBJ2-2, with no clear D. The CDR3 covers 13 residues. CDR1 and CDR2 from the germline V gene are MNHEY and SVGAGI. V shed 2 bases and J shed 4 bases, with 5 bases lying between them.

This clone came up once. The genes are TRBV7-2 and TRBJ1-1; no firm D call. CDR1 and CDR2 from the germline V gene are SGHTA and FQGNSA. Trimming removed 5 bases at V and 0 bases at J, with 19 bases between. The CDR3 is 17 residues long. The CDR3 DNA reads TGTGCCAGCAGCCCCATTAAGGCAGGTTTAATGAACACTGAAGCTTTCTTT. Amino acid sequence: CASSPIKAGLMNTEAFF.

This clone was recorded only once. The chain joins TRBV29-1 to TRBJ1-2; D not resolved. In germline, CDR1 is SQVTM, CDR2 ANQGSEA. V lost 7 bases to trimming and J lost 3 bases, with 12 bases between them. The CDR3 has 12 amino acids. DNA of the CDR3: TGCAGCGCCTACCTTGACTACTATGGCTACACCTTC. It is translated as CSAYLDYYGYTF.

This clone was found once. The chain couples TRBV5-8 to TRBJ1-2, with D uncertain. The V and J ends lost 2 bases and 5 bases respectively, with 10 bases between them. CDR1 SGHTS and CDR2 YDEGEE come from the germline V gene. This CDR3 has 13 residues. Here the CDR3 reads CASSFDYKYGYTF. The CDR3 coding sequence is TGTGCCAGCAGCTTTGACTATAAGTATGGCTACACCTTC.

J is TRBJ1-2 and V is TRBV6-1, with D possibly matching TRBD1 (6 bases). CDR3 size: 14 residues. The germline V gene encodes CDR1 MNHNS and CDR2 SASEGT. Trimming removed 7 bases from V and 6 bases from J, with 18 bases in between. The CDR3 here is CASTTGGGRNGYTF. CDR3 DNA sequence: TGTGCCAGCACGACAGGCGGGGGTCGAAATGGCTACACCTTC.

V usage is TRBV2 and J usage is TRBJ2-3; D ambiguous. V was pared by 7 bases and J by 2 bases, with 7 bases between. This CDR3 is built from 12 residues. Germline values: CDR1 SNHLY, CDR2 FYNNEI. The CDR3 reads CASTQSTDTQYF. The CDR3 region has the DNA TGTGCCAGCACCCAATCCACAGATACGCAGTATTTT. The whole variable domain, remainder taken from reference TRBV2 and TRBJ2-3, is EPEVTQTPSHQVTQMGQEVILRCVPISNHLYFYWYRQILGQKVEFLVSFYNNEISEKSEIFDDQFSVERPDGSNFTLKIRSTKLEDSAMYFCASTQSTDTQYFGPGTRLTVL.

The gene calls are TRBV5-6 and TRBJ2-1; the D is unclear. The length of the CDR3 is 13 residues. CDR1 is SGHDT and CDR2 is YYEEEE in the germline V gene. Deletions cut 1 base from V and 7 bases from J, with 9 bases between. The CDR3 sequence: CASSLFQINEQFF. DNA of the CDR3: TGTGCCAGCAGCTTGTTCCAAATTAATGAGCAGTTCTTC.

This clone was observed a handful of times. The gene calls are TRBV5-1 and TRBJ2-7; maybe TRBD1 (7 bases). The germline V and J ends were trimmed by 1 base and 2 bases, with 10 bases remaining between them. Germline V gene lookup returns CDR1 SGHRS and CDR2 YFSETQ. This CDR3 region has 14 residues. In DNA, the CDR3 is TGCGCCAGCAGCTTGACAGGGGAGGCCTACGAGCAGTACTTC. Its translation: CASSLTGEAYEQYF.

The chain carries TRBV10-3 and TRBJ1-3; unclear D gene. The germline gives CDR1 ENHRY, CDR2 SYGVKD. The CDR3 extends over 13 amino acids. V shed 9 bases and J shed 9 bases, with 18 bases lying between them. The CDR3 is CAITPGPGSTIYF. CDR3 sequence (DNA): TGTGCCATTACCCCGGGCCCCGGGAGCACCATATATTTT.

This clone was found a few times. The chain links TRBV7-8 to TRBJ1-5; TRBD1 is a possible D gene (6 bases). There are 13 residues in the CDR3. Germline values: CDR1 SGHVS, CDR2 FQNEAQ. V lost 7 bases and J 7 bases, leaving 14 bases between the germline ends. The CDR3 DNA reads TGTGCCAGCACCATTGGGGGCGGGCAGCCCCAGCATTTT. Encoded protein: CASTIGGGQPQHF.

This clone was observed a handful of times. The rearrangement joins TRBV7-2 to TRBJ2-5; the D gene is possibly TRBD1 (5 bases). Germline V gives CDR1 SGHTA, CDR2 FQGNSA. There are 16 residues in the CDR3. The germline V and J ends were trimmed by 3 bases and 2 bases, with 16 bases remaining between them. DNA for the CDR3: TGTGCCAGCAGCTTCTCACCTTTGACAGCACAAGAGACCCAGTACTTC. Its protein is CASSFSPLTAQETQYF.

The rearrangement joins TRBV11-2 to TRBJ2-1; 7 bases align to TRBD1. From germline, CDR1 is SGHAT and CDR2 FQNNGV. CDR3 size: 14 residues. Germline trimming cut 3 bases from V and 6 bases from J; bases unmatched to any gene: 5. This chain's CDR3 is CASSFSGGFNEQFF. DNA for the CDR3: TGTGCCAGCAGCTTTTCAGGGGGTTTCAATGAGCAGTTCTTC.

This clone was seen a few times. The genes are TRBV10-3 and TRBJ2-1; D gene unclear. Trimming left V 1 base short and J 9 bases short, with 13 bases between. The CDR3 is 14 residues long. Germline V gene lookup returns CDR1 ENHRY and CDR2 SYGVKD. CDR3 region: CAISEYGALGEQFF. The CDR3 DNA reads as TGTGCCATCAGTGAGTATGGAGCTTTGGGTGAGCAGTTCTTC.

The chain carries TRBV5-1 and TRBJ2-7, with 8 bases fitting TRBD1. Germline V gives CDR1 SGHRS, CDR2 YFSETQ. The CDR3 covers 15 residues. Trimming removed 2 bases from V and 0 bases from J; junction bases left unmatched: 4. This CDR3 reads CASSFGQGTSYEQYF. The CDR3 coding sequence is TGCGCCAGCAGCTTTGGACAGGGTACCTCCTACGAGCAGTACTTC.

This chain uses TRBV6-5 with TRBJ1-2, with 10 bases that match TRBD1. The CDR3 runs 15 residues. Germline V CDR1 and CDR2: MNHEY, SVGAGI. After removal of 11 bases from V and 4 bases from J, the junction contained 13 bases not matched to a gene. The CDR3 sequence: CAVRGGTGESYGYTF. DNA for the CDR3: TGTGCCGTCCGAGGAGGGACAGGGGAAAGCTATGGCTACACCTTC.

The chain recombines TRBV6-5 with TRBJ1-2; the D is unclear. Germline V gene lookup returns CDR1 MNHEY and CDR2 SVGAGI. Trimming removed 10 bases at V and 6 bases at J, with 12 bases between. The CDR3 consists of 11 residues. The CDR3 spells CATEDGNGYTF. Here the CDR3 DNA reads TGTGCCACCGAAGACGGGAATGGCTACACCTTC.

The J gene is TRBJ1-1, the V gene TRBV21-1; TRBD1 is the table's D call, not checked against the DNA. TRBV21-1 is flagged as a pseudogene. CDR3 length: 16 residues. Here the CDR3 DNA reads TGTGCCAGCAGCAAACAGGGGCTTATGTTGAACACTGAAGCTTTCTTT. Translating it yields CASSKQGLMLNTEAFF.

This rearrangement joins TRBV30 to TRBJ2-5; the match to TRBD1 covers 8 bases. The closer fit of TRBJ2-7 to the DNA end suggests the J call may be wrong. The CDR3 length is 14 residues. Germline CDR1 reads GTSNPN; CDR2 reads SVGIG (reference sequence). The CDR3 reads CAWSRQGHGYEQYF. Here the CDR3 DNA reads TGTGCCTGGAGTCGACAGGGGCACGGGTACGAGCAGTACTTC.

V usage is TRBV28 and J usage is TRBJ1-5; tentatively, D is TRBD1 (5 bases). CDR1 is MDHEN and CDR2 is SYDVKM in the germline V gene. Trimming removed 10 bases from V and 3 bases from J, with 13 bases in between. This CDR3 contains 13 residues. DNA for the CDR3: TGTGCCACCGTAAGGGGCAACAATCAGCCCCAGCATTTT. Residues: CATVRGNNQPQHF.

The rearrangement links TRBV27 to TRBJ2-1; 11 bases line up with TRBD2. The CDR3 length is 16 residues. The germline gives CDR1 MNHEY, CDR2 SMNVEV (reference sequence). V gave up 1 base and J gave up 4 bases; unmatched junction bases: 3. The chain's CDR3 is CASSLLTSGVYNEQFF. DNA for the CDR3: TGTGCCAGCAGTTTATTGACTAGCGGGGTTTACAATGAGCAGTTCTTC.

This clone came up a few times. The chain couples TRBV10-3 to TRBJ2-7; tentative D call: TRBD1 (6 bases). V lost 4 bases, J lost 5 bases, and 12 bases lay in between. The CDR3 is made up of 13 amino acids. Germline lookup yields CDR1 ENHRY and CDR2 SYGVKD. CDR3 coding DNA: TGTGCCATCAGTGGAGGGGACAATCACGAGCAGTACTTC. As protein: CAISGGDNHEQYF.

The J gene is TRBJ1-1, the V gene TRBV5-1; D unresolved. The germline V gene has CDR1 SGHRS and CDR2 YFSETQ. The CDR3 has 14 residues. V shed 4 bases and J shed 0 bases, with 10 bases lying between them. The CDR3 loop reads CASSADGMNTEAFF. In DNA, the CDR3 is TGCGCCAGCAGCGCGGACGGGATGAACACTGAAGCTTTCTTT.